The present T cell receptor (beta chain) was sequenced within a study of shared clonotypes between healthy human individuals. Study information: Donor composition was a couple of women and a few men, aged 18 to 49.

The CDR3 runs to 13 residues. Germline-derived CDR1 and CDR2 are SGHNT and YYREEE (reference sequence). Trimming left V 1 base short and J 5 bases short, with 7 bases between. The naive CD8 population came from CD45RO-negative cells selected for CCR7, without terminally differentiated effector memory CD45RA+ cells. 200 to 250 ng DNA, tens of thousands of T cell genomes, went into each sorted-subset replicate PCR. The protocol was immunoSEQ multiplex PCR, while the TCRdb copy is restricted to in-frame clones and leaves out a portion. The sample shows about 2 million clones, about 95% of them seen only once.

V and J are TRBV5-4 and TRBJ2-1; D is ambiguous. Sequenced: naive CD8+ T cells sorted from blood. This receptor was taken from a man younger than 30 in good health. This chain's CDR3 is CASSLPTDNEQFF. The DNA of the CDR3 is TGTGCCAGCAGCTTGCCGACTGACAATGAGCAGTTCTTC.